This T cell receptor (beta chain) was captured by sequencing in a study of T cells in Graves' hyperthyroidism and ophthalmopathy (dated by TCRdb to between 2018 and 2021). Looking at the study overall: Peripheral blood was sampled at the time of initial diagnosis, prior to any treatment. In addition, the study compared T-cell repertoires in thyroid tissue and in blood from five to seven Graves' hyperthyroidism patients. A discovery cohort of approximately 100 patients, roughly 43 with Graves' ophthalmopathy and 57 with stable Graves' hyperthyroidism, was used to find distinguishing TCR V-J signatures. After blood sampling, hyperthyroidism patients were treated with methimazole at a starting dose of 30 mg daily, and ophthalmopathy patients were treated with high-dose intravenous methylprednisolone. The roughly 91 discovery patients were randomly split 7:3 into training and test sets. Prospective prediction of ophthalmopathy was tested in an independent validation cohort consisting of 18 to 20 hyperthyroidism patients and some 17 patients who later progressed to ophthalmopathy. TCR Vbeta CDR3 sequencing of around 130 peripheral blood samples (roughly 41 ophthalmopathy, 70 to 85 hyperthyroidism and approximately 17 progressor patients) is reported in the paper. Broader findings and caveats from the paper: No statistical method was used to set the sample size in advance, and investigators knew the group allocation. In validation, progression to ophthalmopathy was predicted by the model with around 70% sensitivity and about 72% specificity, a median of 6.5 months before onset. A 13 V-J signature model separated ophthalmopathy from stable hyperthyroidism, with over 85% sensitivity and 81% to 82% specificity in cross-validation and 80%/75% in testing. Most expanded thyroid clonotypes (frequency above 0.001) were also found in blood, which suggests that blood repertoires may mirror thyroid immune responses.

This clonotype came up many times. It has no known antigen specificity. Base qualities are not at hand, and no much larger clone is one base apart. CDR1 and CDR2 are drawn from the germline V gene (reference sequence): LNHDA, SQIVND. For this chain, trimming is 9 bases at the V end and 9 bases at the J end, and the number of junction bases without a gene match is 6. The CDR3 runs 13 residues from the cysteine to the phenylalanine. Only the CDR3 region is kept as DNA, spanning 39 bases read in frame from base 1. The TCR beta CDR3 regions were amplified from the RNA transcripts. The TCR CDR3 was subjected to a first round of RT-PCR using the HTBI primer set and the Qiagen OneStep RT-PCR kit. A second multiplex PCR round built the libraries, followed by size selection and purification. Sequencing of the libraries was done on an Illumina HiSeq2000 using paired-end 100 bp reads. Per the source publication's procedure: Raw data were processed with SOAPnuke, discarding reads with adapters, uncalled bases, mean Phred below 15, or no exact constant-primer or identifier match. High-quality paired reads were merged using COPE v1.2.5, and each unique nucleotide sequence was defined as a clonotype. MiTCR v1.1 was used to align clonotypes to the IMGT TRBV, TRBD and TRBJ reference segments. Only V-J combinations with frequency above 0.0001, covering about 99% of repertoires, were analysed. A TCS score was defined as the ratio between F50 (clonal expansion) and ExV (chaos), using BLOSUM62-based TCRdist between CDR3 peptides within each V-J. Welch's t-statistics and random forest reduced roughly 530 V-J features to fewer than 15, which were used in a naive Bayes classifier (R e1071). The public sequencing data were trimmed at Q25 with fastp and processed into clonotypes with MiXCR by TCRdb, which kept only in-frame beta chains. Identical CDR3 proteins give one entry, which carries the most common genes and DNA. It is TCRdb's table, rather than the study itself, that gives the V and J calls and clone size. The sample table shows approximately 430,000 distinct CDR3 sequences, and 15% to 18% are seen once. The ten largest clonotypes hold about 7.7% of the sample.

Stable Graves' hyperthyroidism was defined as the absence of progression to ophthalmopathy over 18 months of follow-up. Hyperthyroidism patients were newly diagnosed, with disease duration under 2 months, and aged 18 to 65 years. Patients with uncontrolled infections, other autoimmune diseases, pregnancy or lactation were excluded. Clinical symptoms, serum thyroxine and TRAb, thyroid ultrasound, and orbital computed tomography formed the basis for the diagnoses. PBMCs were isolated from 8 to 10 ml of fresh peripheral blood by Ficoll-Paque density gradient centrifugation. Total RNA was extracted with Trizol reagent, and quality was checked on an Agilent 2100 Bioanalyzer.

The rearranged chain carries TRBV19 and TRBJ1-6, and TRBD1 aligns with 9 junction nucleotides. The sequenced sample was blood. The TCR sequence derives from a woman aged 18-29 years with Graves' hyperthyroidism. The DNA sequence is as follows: TGTGCCAGCCGGACAGGGGAAGGTTCACCCCTCCACTTT. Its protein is CASRTGEGSPLHF.